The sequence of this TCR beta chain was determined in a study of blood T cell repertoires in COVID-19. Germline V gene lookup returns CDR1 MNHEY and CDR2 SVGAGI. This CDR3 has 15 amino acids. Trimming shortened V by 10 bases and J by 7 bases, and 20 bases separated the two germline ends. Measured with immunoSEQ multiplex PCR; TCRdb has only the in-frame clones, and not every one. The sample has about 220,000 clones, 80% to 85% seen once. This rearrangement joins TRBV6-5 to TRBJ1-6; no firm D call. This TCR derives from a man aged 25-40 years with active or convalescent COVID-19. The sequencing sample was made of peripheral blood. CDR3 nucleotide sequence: TGTGCCACATATCGCGGCGGATATAACAATTCACCCCTCCACTTT. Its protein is CATYRGGYNNSPLHF.